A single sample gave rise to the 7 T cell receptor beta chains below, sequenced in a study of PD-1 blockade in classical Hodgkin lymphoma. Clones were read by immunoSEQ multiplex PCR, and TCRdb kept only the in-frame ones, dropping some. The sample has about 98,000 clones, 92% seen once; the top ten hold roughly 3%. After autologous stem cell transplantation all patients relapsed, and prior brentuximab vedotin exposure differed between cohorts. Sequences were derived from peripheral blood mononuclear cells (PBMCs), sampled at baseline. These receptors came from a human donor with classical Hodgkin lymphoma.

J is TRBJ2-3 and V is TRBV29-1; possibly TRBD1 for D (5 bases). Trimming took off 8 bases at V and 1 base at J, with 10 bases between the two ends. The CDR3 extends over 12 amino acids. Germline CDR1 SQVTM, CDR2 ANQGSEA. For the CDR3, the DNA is TGCAGCCACACAGGACGCACAGATACGCAGTATTTT. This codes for CSHTGRTDTQYF.

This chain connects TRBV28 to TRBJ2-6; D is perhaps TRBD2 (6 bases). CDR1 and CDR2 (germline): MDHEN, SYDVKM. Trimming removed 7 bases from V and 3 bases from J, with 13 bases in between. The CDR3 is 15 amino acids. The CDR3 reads CASTTGGRGANVLTF. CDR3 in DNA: TGTGCCAGCACTACCGGGGGACGTGGGGCCAACGTCCTGACTTTC.

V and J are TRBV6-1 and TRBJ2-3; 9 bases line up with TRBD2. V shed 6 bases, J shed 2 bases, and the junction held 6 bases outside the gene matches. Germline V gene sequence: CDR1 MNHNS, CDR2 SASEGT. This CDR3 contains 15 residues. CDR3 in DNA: TGTGCCAGCAGAACTAGCGGGTTCATCACAGATACGCAGTATTTT. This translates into CASRTSGFITDTQYF.

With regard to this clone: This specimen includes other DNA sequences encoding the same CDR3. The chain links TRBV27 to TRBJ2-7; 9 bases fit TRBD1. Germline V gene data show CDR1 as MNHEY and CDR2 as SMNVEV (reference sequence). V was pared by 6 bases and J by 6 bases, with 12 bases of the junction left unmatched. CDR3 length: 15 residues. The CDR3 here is CASSRPGTGTGEQYF. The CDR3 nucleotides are TGTGCCAGCAGCCGTCCCGGGACAGGGACTGGCGAGCAGTACTTC.

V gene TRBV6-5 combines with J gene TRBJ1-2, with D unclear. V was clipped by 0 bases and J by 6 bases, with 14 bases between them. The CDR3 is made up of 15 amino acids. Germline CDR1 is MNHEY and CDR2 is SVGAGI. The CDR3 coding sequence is TGTGCCAGCAGTTACTCGAACAATTTGGGGAATGGCTACACCTTC. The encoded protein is CASSYSNNLGNGYTF.

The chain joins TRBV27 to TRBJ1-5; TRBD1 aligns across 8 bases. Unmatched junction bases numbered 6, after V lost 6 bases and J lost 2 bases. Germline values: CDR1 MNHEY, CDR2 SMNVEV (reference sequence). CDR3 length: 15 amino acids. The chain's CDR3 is CASRGTGGRNQPQHF. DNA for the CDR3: TGTGCCAGCAGGGGTACAGGGGGTCGCAATCAGCCCCAGCATTTT.

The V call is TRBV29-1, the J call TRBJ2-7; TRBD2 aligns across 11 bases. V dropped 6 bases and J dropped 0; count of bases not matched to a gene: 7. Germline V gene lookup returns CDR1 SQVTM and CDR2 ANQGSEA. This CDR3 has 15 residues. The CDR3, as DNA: TGCAGCGTGATAGGGACTAGCGGAGTCTCCTACGAGCAGTACTTC. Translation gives CSVIGTSGVSYEQYF.